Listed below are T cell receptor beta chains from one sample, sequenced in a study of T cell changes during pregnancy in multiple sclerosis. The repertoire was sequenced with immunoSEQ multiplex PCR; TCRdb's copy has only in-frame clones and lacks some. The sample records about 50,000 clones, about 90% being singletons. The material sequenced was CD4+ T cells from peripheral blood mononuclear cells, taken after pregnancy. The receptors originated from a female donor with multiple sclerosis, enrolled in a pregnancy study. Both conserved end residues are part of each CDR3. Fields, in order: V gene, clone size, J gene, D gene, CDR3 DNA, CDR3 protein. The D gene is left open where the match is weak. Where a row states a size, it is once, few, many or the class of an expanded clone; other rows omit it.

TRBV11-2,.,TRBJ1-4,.,TGTGCCAGCAGCCCAACCGGGGTTCGTGGGGAAAAACTGTTTTTT,CASSPTGVRGEKLFF
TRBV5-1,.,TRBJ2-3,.,TGCGCCAGCAGCTTGGGAGGGGGTCCAGATACGCAGTATTTT,CASSLGGGPDTQYF
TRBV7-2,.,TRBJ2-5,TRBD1,TGTGCCAGCAGCCGCGACAGGGACGGGACCCAGTACTTC,CASSRDRDGTQYF
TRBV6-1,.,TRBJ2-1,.,TGTGCCAGCCGTCGGGAATCCCTTGGTGGCAATGAGCAGTTCTTC,CASRRESLGGNEQFF
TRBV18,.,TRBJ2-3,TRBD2,TGTGCCAGCTCACCACGACTAGCGGAAACGCAGTATTTT,CASSPRLAETQYF
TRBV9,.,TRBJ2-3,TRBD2,TGTGCCAGCAGCTTCTTATCCGGGACTAGCGGGAGGGGAGATACGCAGTATTTT,CASSFLSGTSGRGDTQYF
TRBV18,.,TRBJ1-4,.,TGTGCCAGCTCACCACTATTTCTAGGACAGCCCGCAACTAATGAAAAACTGTTTTTT,CASSPLFLGQPATNEKLFF
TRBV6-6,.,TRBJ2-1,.,TGTGCCAGCAGTTACGGGGGCCAGCAAAAAAATGAGCAGTTCTTC,CASSYGGQQKNEQFF
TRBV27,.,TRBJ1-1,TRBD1,TGTGCCAGCATGAGGACAGGGGGCCGGGGCACTGAAGCTTTCTTT,CASMRTGGRGTEAFF
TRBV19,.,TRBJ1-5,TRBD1,TGTGCCAGTAGCGAGGACAGGGCTTGGCCCCAGCATTTT,CASSEDRAWPQHF
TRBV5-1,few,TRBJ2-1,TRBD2,TGCGCCAGCAGTTTTGCGGGACTAGCGGGAGTATACAATGAGCAGTTCTTC,CASSFAGLAGVYNEQFF
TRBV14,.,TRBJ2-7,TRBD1,TGTGCCAGCAGCCATCGGACAGGGTTCTACGAGCAGTACTTC,CASSHRTGFYEQYF
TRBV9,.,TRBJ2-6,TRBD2,TGTGCCAGCAGCGTAGCGAGCGGGAGTGCTGGGGCCAACGTCCTGACTTTC,CASSVASGSAGANVLTF
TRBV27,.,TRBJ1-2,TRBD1,TGTGCCAGCAGGAGACAGGGGGCGGAGGATGGCTACACCTTC,CASRRQGAEDGYTF
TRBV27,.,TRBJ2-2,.,TGTGCCAGCACTTTGAACAGGAGGAACACCGGGGAGCTGTTTTTT,CASTLNRRNTGELFF
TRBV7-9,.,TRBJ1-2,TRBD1,TGTGCCAGCAGCGACAGGGGGCGGAATGGCTACACCTTC,CASSDRGRNGYTF